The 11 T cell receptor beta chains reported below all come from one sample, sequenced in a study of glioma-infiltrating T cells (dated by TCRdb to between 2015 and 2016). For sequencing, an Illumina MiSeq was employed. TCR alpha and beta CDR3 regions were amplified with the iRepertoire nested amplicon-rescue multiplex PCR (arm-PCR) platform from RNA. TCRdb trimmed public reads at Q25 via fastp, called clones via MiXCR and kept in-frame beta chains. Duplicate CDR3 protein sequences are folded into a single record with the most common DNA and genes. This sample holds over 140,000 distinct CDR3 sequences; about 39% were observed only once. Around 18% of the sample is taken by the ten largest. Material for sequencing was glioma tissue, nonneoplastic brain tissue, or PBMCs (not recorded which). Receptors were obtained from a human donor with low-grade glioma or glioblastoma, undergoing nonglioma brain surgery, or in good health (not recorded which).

The CDR3 region has the DNA TGTGCCAGTGACAGGCCGAAGGGCAATGAGCAGTTCTTC. Protein product: CASDRPKGNEQFF. The chain uses TRBV7-9 and TRBJ2-1; perhaps TRBD1 as D (6 bases). CDR1 and CDR2 from the germline V gene are SEHNR and FQNEAQ (reference sequence). Trimming stripped 9 bases from V and 6 bases from J, with 15 bases between. CDR3 length: 13 residues.

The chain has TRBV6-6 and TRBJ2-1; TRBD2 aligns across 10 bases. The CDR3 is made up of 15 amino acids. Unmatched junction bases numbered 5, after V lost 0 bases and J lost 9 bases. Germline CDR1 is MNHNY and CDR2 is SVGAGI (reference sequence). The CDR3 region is CASSYSALAGTEQFF. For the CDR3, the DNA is TGTGCCAGCAGTTACTCAGCACTAGCGGGAACTGAGCAGTTCTTC.

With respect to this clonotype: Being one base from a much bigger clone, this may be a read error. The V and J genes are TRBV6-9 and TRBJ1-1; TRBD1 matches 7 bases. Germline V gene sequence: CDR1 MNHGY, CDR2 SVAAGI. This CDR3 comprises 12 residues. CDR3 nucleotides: TGTGCCAGAAGTTATTGGACAGGTGAAGCTTTCTTT. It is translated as CARSYWTGEAFF.

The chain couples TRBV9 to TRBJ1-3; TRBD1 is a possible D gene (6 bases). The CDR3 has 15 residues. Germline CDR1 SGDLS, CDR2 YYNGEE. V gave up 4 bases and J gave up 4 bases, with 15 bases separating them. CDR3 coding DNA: TGTGCCAGCAGCAATCTGGACAGCAAAGGAAACACCATATATTTT. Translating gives CASSNLDSKGNTIYF. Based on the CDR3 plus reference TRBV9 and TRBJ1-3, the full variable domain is DSGVTQTPKHLITATGQRVTLRCSPRSGDLSVYWYQQSLDQGLQFLIQYYNGEERAKGNILERFSAQQFPDLHSELNLSSLELGDSALYFCASSNLDSKGNTIYFGEGSWLTVV.

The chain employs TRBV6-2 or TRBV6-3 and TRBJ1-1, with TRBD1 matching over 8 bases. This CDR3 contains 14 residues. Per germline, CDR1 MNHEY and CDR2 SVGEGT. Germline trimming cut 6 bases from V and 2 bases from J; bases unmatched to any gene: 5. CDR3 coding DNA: TGTGCCAGCAGAGGACAGGGTGGAAACACTGAAGCTTTCTTT. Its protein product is CASRGQGGNTEAFF.

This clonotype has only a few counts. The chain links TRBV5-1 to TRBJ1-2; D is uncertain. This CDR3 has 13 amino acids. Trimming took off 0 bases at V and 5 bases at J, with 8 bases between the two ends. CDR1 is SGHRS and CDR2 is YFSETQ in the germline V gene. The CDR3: CASSLETAYGYTF. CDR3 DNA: TGCGCCAGCAGCTTGGAAACAGCTTATGGCTACACCTTC.

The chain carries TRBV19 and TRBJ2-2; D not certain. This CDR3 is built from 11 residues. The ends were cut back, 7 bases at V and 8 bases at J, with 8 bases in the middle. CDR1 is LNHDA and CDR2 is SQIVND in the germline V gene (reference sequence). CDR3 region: CASTGPGELFF. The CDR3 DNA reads TGTGCCAGTACCGGCCCGGGGGAGCTGTTTTTT.

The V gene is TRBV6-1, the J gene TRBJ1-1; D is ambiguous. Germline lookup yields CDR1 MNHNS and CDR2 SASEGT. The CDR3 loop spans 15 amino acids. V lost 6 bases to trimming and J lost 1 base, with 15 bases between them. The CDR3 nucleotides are TGTGCCAGCAGCATCTTGCGGCGCCCGAACACTGAAGCTTTCTTT. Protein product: CASSILRRPNTEAFF.

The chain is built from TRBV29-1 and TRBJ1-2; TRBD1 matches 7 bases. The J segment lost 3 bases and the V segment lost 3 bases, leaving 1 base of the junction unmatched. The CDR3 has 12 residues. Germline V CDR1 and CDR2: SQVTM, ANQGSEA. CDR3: CSVDQGDYGYTF. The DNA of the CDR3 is TGCAGCGTTGACCAGGGGGACTATGGCTACACCTTC.

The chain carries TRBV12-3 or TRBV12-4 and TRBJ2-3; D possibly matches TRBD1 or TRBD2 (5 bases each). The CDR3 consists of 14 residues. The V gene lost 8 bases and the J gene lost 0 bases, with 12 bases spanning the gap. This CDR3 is CASGTHLSTDTQYF. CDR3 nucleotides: TGTGCCAGCGGGACCCACCTAAGCACAGATACGCAGTATTTT.

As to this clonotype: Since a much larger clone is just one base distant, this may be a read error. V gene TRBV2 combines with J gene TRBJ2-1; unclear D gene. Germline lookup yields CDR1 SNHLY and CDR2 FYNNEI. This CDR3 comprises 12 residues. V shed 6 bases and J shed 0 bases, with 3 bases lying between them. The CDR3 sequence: CASRGSYNEQFF. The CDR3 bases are TGTGCCAGCAGGGGCTCCTACAATGAGCAGTTCTTC.